The source of this T cell receptor (beta chain) is a study of post-analysis software for immune sequencing data. The library was made from cDNA and included unique molecular identifiers. TCRdb reanalysed the PCR reads using MiXCR and keeps one entry per CDR3 protein. This sample yields fewer than 850,000 distinct CDR3 sequences, of which about half are seen a single time; 4.9% belongs to the top ten. There are 15 residues in the CDR3. Germline CDR1 is MNHEY and CDR2 is SVGEGT. V lost 4 bases to trimming and J lost 2 bases, with 12 bases between them. The count of this clonotype is one. Its antigen is not identified. Study-level results: Roughly five TRBV segments, including TRBV5-6, TRBV5-1 and TRBV20-1, were more frequent in patients than controls. Controls showed significantly higher normalized Chao1 diversity than did multiple sclerosis patients.

The origin of this receptor is a girl between 5 and 17 years old with multiple sclerosis. This sequence joins TRBV6-2 or TRBV6-3 and TRBJ2-1, with D tentatively TRBD2 (6 bases). Sequenced sample: blood. Written as DNA, the CDR3 is TGTGCCAGCAGTTTGAGCGGGCTAACCTACAATGAGCAGTTCTTC. This encodes CASSLSGLTYNEQFF.